This T cell receptor beta chain was recovered during a study of Ad26.COV2.S vaccination and SARS-CoV-2 variants. Overall study results and limits: Vaccine and placebo groups showed comparable non-spike TCR breadth. The TCR-based breadth and depth measures might underestimate overall T cell responses. Vaccinated individuals (as opposed to placebo recipients) had higher spike-specific TCR breadth.

Clones were read by immunoSEQ multiplex PCR, and TCRdb kept only the in-frame ones, dropping some. The sample holds under 150,000 clones, about nine tenths seen once. To note about this clone: Its antigen is undetermined.

This specimen was peripheral blood, taken after recovery from COVID-19. The receptor was derived from a human donor who had recovered from COVID-19.

CDR3 sequence reads: CASSSRETEAFF. Here the CDR3 DNA reads TGTGCCAGTAGCTCGCGGGAGACTGAAGCTTTCTTT. The chain recombines TRBV19 with TRBJ1-1, with D uncertain. Germline lookup yields CDR1 LNHDA and CDR2 SQIVND (reference sequence). The CDR3 loop spans 12 amino acids. V shed 6 bases and J shed 5 bases, with 10 bases lying between them.